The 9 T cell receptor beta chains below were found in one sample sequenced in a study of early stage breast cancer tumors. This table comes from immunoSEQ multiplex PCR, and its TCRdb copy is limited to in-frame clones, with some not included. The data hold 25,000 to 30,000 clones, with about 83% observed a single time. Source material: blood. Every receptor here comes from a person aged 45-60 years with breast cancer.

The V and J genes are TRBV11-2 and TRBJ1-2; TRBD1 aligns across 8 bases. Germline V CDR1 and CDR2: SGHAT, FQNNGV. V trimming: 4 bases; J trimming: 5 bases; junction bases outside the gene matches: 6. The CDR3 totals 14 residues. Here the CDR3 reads CASSSSGGLYGYTF. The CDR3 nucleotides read TGTGCCAGCAGCTCGTCAGGGGGCCTATATGGCTACACCTTC.

In nucleotides, the CDR3 is TGTGCCTGGAGTCTGGGCAGGGCTGCCACTGAAGCTTTCTTT. Translated, it gives CAWSLGRAATEAFF. The chain recombines TRBV30 with TRBJ1-1, with D tentatively TRBD1 (5 bases). This CDR3 has 14 residues. Germline V gene data show CDR1 as GTSNPN and CDR2 as SVGIG (reference sequence). Between the trimmed V and J ends, which lost 2 bases and 4 bases, there was a span of 14 bases.

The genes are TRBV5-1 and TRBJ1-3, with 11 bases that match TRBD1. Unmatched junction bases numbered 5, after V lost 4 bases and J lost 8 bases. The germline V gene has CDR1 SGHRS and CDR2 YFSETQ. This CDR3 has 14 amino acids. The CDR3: CASSHGQGADTIYF. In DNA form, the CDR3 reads TGCGCCAGCAGCCACGGACAGGGGGCAGACACCATATATTTT.

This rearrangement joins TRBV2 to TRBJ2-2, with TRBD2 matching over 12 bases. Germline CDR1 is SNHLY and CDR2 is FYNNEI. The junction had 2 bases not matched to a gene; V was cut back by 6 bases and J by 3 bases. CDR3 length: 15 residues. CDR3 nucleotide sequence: TGTGCCAGCAGCCGACTAGCGGGGGACACCGGGGAGCTGTTTTTT. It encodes CASSRLAGDTGELFF.

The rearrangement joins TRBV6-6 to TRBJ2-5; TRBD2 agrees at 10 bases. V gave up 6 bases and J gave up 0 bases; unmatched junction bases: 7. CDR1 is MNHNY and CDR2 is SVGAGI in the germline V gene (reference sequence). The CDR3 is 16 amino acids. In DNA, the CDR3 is TGTGCCAGCAGACGTACTAGCGGGGACCACCAAGAGACCCAGTACTTC. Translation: CASRRTSGDHQETQYF.

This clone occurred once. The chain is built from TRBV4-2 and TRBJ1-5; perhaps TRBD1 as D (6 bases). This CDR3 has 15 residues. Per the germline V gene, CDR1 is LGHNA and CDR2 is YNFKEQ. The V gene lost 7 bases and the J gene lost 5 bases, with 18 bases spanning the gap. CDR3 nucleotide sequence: TGTGCCAGCAAGAGTCGGGACAAGGACTATCAGCCCCAGCATTTT. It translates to CASKSRDKDYQPQHF.

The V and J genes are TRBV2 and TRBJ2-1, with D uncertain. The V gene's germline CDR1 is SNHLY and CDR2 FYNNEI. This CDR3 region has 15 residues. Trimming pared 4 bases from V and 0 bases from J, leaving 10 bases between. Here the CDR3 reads CASSVRANSYNEQFF. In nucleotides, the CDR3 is TGTGCCAGCAGTGTACGGGCCAACTCCTACAATGAGCAGTTCTTC.

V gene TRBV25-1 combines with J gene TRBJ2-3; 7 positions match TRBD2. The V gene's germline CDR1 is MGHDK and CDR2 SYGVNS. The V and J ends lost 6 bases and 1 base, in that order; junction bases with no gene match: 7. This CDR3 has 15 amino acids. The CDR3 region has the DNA TGTGCCAGCAGCCACGGGGCGGGGGGCACAGATACGCAGTATTTT. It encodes CASSHGAGGTDTQYF.

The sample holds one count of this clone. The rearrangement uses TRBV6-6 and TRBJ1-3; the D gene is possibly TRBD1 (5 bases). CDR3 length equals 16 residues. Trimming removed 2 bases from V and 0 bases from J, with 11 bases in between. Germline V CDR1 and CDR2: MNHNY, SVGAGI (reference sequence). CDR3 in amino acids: CASSYGDRTSGNTIYF. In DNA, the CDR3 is TGTGCCAGCAGTTACGGGGACCGGACCTCTGGAAACACCATATATTTT.